A single sample gave rise to the 3 T cell receptor beta chains below, sequenced in a study of T cell repertoires in aging, cancer and after chemotherapy. Multiplex touch-down PCR with TRB-A/B primers amplified rearranged V-D-J TRB sequences. TCRdb redid the calling of the multiplex PCR reads with MiXCR, one entry per CDR3 protein. This table holds about 15,000 distinct CDR3 sequences, over 45% found once. Amplification of TCR beta used genomic DNA extracted from peripheral blood. Sequencing was carried out using blood. All receptors derive from a human donor in good health.

The chain combines TRBV29-1 with TRBJ1-1; no clear D. The germline CDR1 and CDR2 sequences are SQVTM and ANQGSEA. The CDR3 is made up of 13 amino acids. Trimming stripped 3 bases from V and 5 bases from J, with 13 bases between. The CDR3 DNA follows: TGCAGCGTTGATACGGCCGAGAGGACTGAAGCTTTCTTT. It encodes CSVDTAERTEAFF.

V is TRBV7-2 and J is TRBJ2-1, with 12 bases lining up with TRBD2. This CDR3 is 18 amino acids long. J gave up 3 bases and V 3 bases, and 9 bases lay outside the gene matches. Germline values: CDR1 SGHTA, CDR2 FQGNSA. The CDR3: CASSFPWTSGKHYNEQFF. The CDR3 DNA follows: TGTGCCAGCAGCTTTCCATGGACTAGCGGGAAGCACTACAATGAGCAGTTCTTC.

The J gene is TRBJ2-1, the V gene TRBV12-3 or TRBV12-4, with TRBD2 identical over 12 bases. The CDR3 totals 15 residues. Germline trimming cut 10 bases from V and 7 bases from J; bases unmatched to any gene: 11. Here the CDR3 reads CATSTLAGGINEQFF. CDR3 DNA: TGTGCCACCTCGACTCTAGCGGGAGGGATAAATGAGCAGTTCTTC.